This T cell receptor beta chain was sequenced for a study of blood T cell repertoires in COVID-19. Study overall: From the United States, Italy and Spain came samples of acute and convalescent COVID-19. T cells, B-cell-depleted T cells, or PBMCs supplied cDNA or gDNA.

This clone was recorded once. V lost 3 bases and J lost 3, with 12 bases in between. The CDR3 is 15 residues long. Per the germline V gene, CDR1 is MNHEY and CDR2 is SVGEGT. Per the original data handling: Reference gene primer amplification gave nucleated cell count estimates. The repertoire was sequenced with immunoSEQ multiplex PCR; TCRdb's copy has only in-frame clones and lacks some. For V, J and clone size, that table is used; D and trimming come from the DNA. The table lists 46,000 or so clones, less than 90% of them singletons. The sequence was collected from a human donor in a cohort sampled during active COVID-19. The source material was peripheral blood. The chain combines TRBV6-2 or TRBV6-3 with TRBJ2-1, with TRBD1 as a possible D gene (5 bases). The CDR3 here is CASSYRYTGYNEQFF. CDR3 nucleotide sequence: TGTGCCAGCAGTTATCGTTACACAGGCTACAATGAGCAGTTCTTC.